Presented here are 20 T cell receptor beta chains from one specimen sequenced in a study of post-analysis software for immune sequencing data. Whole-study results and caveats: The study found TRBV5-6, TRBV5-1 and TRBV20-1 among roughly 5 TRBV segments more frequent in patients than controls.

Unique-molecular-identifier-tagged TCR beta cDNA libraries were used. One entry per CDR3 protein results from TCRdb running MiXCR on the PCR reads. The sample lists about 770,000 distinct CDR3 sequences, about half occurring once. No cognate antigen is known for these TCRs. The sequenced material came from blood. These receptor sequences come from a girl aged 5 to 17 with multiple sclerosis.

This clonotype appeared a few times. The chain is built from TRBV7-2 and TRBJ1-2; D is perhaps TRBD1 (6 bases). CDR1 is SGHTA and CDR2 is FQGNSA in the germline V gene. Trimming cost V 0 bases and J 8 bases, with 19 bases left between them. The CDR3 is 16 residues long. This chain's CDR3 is CASSLALGRGPEGYTF. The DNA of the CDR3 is TGTGCCAGCAGCTTAGCGTTGGGCAGGGGCCCGGAGGGCTACACCTTC.

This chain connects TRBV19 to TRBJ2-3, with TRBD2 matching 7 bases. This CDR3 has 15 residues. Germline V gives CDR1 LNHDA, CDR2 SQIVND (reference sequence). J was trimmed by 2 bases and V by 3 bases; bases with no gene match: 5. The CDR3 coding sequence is TGTGCCAGTAGTATGTCTAGCGGAATCACAGATACGCAGTATTTT. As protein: CASSMSSGITDTQYF.

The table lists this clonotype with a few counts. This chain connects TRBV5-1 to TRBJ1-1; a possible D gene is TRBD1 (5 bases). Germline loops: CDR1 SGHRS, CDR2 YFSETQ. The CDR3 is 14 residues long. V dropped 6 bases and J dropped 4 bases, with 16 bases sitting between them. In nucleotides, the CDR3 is TGCGCCAGCAATTGGCAGGAGGGGATCACTGAAGCTTTCTTT. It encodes CASNWQEGITEAFF. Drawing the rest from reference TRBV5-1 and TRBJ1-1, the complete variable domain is KAGVTQTPRYLIKTRGQQVTLSCSPISGHRSVSWYQQTPGQGLQFLFEYFSETQRNKGNFPGRFSGRQFSNSRSEMNVSTLELGDSALYLCASNWQEGITEAFFGQGTRLTVV.

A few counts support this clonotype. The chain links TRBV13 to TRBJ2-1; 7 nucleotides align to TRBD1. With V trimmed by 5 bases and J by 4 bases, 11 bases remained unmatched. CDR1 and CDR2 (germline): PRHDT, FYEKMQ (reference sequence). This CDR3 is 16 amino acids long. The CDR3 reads CASSLYRDSPYNEQFF. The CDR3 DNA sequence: TGTGCCAGCAGCCTATACCGGGACAGCCCTTACAATGAGCAGTTCTTC.

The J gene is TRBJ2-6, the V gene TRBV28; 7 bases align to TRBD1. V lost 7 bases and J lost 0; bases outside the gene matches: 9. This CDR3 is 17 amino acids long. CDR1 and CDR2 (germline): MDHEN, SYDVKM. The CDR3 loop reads CASNPDRVDSGANVLTF. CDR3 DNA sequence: TGTGCCAGCAATCCAGACAGGGTCGACTCTGGGGCCAACGTCCTGACTTTC.

The CDR3 spells CASSIAGDYEQYF. CDR3 DNA: TGTGCCAGTAGTATTGCCGGGGACTACGAGCAGTACTTC. The chain couples TRBV19 to TRBJ2-7, with D maybe TRBD2 (5 bases). Trimming took 3 bases from V and 3 from J, leaving 9 bases between them. Germline CDR1 reads LNHDA; CDR2 reads SQIVND (reference sequence). The CDR3 has 13 amino acids.

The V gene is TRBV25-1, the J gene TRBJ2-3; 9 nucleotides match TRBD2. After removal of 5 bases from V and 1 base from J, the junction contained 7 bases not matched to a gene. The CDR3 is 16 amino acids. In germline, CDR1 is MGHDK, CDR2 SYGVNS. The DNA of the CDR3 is TGTGCCAGCAGTCGCGGGAGGGTAGTAGGCACAGATACGCAGTATTTT. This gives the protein CASSRGRVVGTDTQYF.

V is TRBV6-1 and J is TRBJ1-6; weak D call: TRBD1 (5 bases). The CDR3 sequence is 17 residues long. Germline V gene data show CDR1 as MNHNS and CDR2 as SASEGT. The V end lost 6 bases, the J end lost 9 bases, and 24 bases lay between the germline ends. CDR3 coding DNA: TGTGCCAGCAGCGGGACGGTACTGCGAGATAGGAGTTCACCCCTCCACTTT. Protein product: CASSGTVLRDRSSPLHF.

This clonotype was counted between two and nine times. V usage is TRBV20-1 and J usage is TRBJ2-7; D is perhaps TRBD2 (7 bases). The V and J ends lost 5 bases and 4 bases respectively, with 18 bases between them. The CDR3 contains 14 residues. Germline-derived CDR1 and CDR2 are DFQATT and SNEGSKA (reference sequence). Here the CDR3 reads CSAPEWGGGYEQYF. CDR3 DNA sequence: TGCAGTGCTCCCGAGTGGGGGGGCGGATACGAGCAGTACTTC.

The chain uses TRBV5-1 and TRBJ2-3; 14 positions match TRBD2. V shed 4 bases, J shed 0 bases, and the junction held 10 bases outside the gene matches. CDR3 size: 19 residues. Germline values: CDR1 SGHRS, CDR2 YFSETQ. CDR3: CASSPGTSGRFLSTDTQYF. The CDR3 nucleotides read TGCGCCAGCAGCCCCGGGACTAGCGGGAGATTTCTGAGCACAGATACGCAGTATTTT.

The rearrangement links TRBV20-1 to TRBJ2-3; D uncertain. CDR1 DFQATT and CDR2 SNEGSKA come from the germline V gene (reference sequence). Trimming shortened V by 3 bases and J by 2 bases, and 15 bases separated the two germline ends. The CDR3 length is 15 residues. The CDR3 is CSARRLSKNTDTQYF. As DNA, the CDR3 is TGCAGTGCTAGGCGCCTGAGCAAGAACACAGATACGCAGTATTTT.

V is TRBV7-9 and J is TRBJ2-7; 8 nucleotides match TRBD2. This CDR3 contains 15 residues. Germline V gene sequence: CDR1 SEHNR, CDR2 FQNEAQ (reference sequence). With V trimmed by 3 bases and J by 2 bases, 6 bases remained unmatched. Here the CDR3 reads CASSFSGSGTYEQYF. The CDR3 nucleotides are TGTGCCAGCAGCTTCAGCGGTAGCGGGACCTACGAGCAGTACTTC.

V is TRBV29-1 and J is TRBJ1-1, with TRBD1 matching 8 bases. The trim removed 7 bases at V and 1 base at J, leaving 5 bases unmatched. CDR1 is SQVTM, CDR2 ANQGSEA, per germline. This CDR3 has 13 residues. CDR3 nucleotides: TGCAGCGCCAGGGGGCGGGAGAACACTGAAGCTTTCTTT. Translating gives CSARGRENTEAFF.

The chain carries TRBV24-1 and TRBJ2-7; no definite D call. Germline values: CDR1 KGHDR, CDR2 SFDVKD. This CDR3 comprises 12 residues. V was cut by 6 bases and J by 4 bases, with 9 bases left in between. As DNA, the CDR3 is TGTGCCACCAGTACCTCCGATTACGAGCAGTACTTC. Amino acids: CATSTSDYEQYF.

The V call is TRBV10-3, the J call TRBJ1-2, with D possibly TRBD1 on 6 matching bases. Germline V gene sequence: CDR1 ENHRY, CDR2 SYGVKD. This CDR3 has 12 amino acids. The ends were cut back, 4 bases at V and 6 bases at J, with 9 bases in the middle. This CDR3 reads CAISARGDGYTF. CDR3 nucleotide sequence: TGTGCCATCAGTGCCAGGGGCGATGGCTACACCTTC.

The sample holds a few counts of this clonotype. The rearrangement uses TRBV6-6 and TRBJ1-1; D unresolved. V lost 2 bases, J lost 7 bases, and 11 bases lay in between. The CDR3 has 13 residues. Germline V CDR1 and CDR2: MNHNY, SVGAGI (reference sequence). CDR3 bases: TGTGCCAGCAGTTACGGAGGTGGATATGAAGCTTTCTTT. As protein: CASSYGGGYEAFF.

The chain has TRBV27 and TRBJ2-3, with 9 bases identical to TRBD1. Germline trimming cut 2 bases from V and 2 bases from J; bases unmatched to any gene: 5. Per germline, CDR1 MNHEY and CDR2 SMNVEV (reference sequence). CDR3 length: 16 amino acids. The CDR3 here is CASSLKGQGTTDTQYF. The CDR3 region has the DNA TGTGCCAGCAGTTTAAAGGGACAGGGAACCACAGATACGCAGTATTTT.

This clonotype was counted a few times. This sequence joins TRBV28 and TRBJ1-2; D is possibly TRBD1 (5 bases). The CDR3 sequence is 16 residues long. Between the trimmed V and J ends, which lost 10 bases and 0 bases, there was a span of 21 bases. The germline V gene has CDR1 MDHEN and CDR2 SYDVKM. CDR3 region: CATVTAGLGANYGYTF. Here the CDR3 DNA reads TGTGCCACAGTGACAGCGGGATTGGGAGCTAACTATGGCTACACCTTC.

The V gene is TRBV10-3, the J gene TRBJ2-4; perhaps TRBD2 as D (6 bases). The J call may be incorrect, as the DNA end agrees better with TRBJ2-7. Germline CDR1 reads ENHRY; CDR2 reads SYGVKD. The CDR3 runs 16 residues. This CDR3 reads CAISESSLATTYEQYF. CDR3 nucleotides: TGTGCCATCAGTGAGTCGAGCCTAGCGACAACCTACGAGCAGTACTTC.

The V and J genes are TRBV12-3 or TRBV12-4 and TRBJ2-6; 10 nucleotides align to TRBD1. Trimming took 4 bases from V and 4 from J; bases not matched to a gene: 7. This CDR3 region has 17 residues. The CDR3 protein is CASSSVDRGIGANVLTF. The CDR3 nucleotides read TGTGCCAGCAGTTCCGTGGACAGGGGGATAGGGGCCAACGTCCTGACTTTC.